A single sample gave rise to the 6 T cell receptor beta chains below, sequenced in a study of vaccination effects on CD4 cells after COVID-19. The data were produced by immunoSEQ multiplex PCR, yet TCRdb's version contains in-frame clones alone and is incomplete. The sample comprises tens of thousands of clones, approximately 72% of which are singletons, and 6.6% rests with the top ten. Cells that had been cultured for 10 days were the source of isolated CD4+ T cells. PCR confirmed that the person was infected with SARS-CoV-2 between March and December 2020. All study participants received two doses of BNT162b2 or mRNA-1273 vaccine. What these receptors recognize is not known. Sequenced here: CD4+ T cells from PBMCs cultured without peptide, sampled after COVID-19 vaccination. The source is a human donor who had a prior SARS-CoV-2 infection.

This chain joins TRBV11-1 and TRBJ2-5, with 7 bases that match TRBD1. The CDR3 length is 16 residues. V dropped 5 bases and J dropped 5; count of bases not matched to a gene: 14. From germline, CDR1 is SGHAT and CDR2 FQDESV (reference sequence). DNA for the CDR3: TGTGCCAGCAGCCGAGGGGGACAGTCGGCGTGGGAGACCCAGTACTTC. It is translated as CASSRGGQSAWETQYF.

The CDR3, as DNA: TGTGCCAGCAGCAAACCGGGACGGAAAAGCTCCTACGAGCAGTACTTC. Translation: CASSKPGRKSSYEQYF. The rearrangement joins TRBV6-6 to TRBJ2-7, with D perhaps given as TRBD1 or TRBD2 (5 bases each). This CDR3 is built from 16 residues. The germline V gene encodes CDR1 MNHNY and CDR2 SVGAGI (reference sequence). V lost 6 bases and J lost 0, with 18 bases in between.

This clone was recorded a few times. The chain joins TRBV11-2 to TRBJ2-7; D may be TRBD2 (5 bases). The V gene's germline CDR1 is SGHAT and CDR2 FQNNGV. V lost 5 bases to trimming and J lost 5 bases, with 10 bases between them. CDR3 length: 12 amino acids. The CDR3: CASSRTSHEQYF. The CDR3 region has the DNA TGTGCCAGCAGCCGAACTAGTCACGAGCAGTACTTC.

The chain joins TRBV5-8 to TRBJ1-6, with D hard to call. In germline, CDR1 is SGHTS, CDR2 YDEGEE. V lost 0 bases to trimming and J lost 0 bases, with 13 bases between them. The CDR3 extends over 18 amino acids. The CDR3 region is CASSLELGSSSYNSPLHF. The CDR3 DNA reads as TGTGCCAGCAGCTTGGAGCTCGGGTCGAGCTCCTATAATTCACCCCTCCACTTT.

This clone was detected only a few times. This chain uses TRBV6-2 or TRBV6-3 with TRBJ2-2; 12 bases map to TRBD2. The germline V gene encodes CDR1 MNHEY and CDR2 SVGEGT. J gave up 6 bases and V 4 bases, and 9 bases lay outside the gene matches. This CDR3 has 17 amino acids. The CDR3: CASSSRGASGRAGELFF. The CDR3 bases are TGTGCCAGCAGTTCCCGAGGGGCTAGCGGGAGGGCCGGGGAGCTGTTTTTT.

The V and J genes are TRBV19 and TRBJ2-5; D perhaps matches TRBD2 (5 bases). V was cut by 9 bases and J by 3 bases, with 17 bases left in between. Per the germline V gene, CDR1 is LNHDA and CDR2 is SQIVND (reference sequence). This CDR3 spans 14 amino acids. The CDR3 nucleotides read TGTGCCAGCAGAGGGTCCCCAATCAAAGAGACCCAGTACTTC. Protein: CASRGSPIKETQYF.